This entry describes one T cell receptor (beta chain). The data are from a study of PD-1 and CTLA-4 blockade in melanoma. Generated by immunoSEQ multiplex PCR, the TCRdb table keeps only in-frame clones and is missing some. The sample carries around 32,000 clones, approximately 91% recorded once. The CDR3 spans 20 residues. CDR1 is MDHEN, CDR2 SYDVKM, per germline. Trimming stripped 1 base from V and 0 bases from J, with 19 bases between. The receptor was derived from a human donor with melanoma. The sample consisted of CD8+ T cells from peripheral blood, taken before anti-PD-1 treatment. The V gene is TRBV28, the J gene TRBJ1-6; D is undetermined. CDR3 residues: CASSLSPLGPTSSYNSPLHF. CDR3 nucleotide sequence: TGTGCCAGCAGTTTATCCCCCCTAGGTCCAACCAGCTCCTATAATTCACCCCTCCACTTT.